This T cell receptor (beta chain) was sequenced during a study of vaccination effects on CD4 cells after COVID-19. Germline lookup yields CDR1 MGHDK and CDR2 SYGVNS. The V and J ends lost 7 bases and 10 bases respectively, with 17 bases between them. CDR3 length equals 14 residues. Following culture for roughly 10 days, CD4+ T cells were isolated. Participants got two doses of BNT162b2 or mRNA-1273 vaccine. Repertoires were generated with immunoSEQ multiplex PCR, while TCRdb's copy carries only in-frame clones and drops some. Of 30,000 to 35,000 clones listed, just under 75% are singletons. A word on this clone: The target antigen is unknown.

The gene calls are TRBV25-1 and TRBJ1-6; D is possibly TRBD1 (6 bases). The source of this sequence is a human donor who received a COVID-19 vaccine. Sequenced here: CD4+ T cells from PBMCs cultured without peptide, sampled after COVID-19 vaccination. CDR3 nucleotides: TGTGCCAGCACCGCCGGGGGACAATACTCACCCCTCCACTTT. This encodes CASTAGGQYSPLHF.